This TCR beta chain stems from a study of T cell responses to AZD1222 COVID-19 vaccine. General study points: Sampling captured repertoires only after the peak T cell response. In a largely white British group with more females than males, clonal diversity was possibly underestimated. The number of AZD1222 recipients seropositive at baseline was only five or six. As reported, nearly half of all spike-specific TCRs target variant regions that are unmutated.

Points on this clone: Its specificity is unknown.

This table comes from immunoSEQ multiplex PCR, and its TCRdb copy is limited to in-frame clones, with some not included. Among roughly 77,000 clones listed, roughly 90% were seen once. V dropped 0 bases and J dropped 3; count of bases not matched to a gene: 7. The CDR3 is made up of 17 amino acids. Per germline, CDR1 MGHRA and CDR2 YSYEKL. The V call is TRBV4-1, the J call TRBJ1-5; 8 bases line up with TRBD1. The sample in question was peripheral blood, obtained on day 0 of AZD1222 vaccination. This clonotype was obtained from an adult in good health. CDR3 sequence reads: CASSQDRGRGLNQPQHF. DNA for the CDR3: TGCGCCAGCAGCCAAGACCGAGGCAGGGGGCTCAATCAGCCCCAGCATTTT.